The 21 T cell receptor beta chains below all came from one sample that was sequenced in a study of shared clonotypes between healthy human individuals. The method was immunoSEQ multiplex PCR; TCRdb's version includes in-frame clones alone and lacks a portion of them. This sample carries about 490,000 clones, about three quarters of them seen once, and the ten largest clones take 10% to 15%. Sequenced sample: PBMCs. The source of these receptors is a woman aged 40 to 50 in good health. Some clones in this sample may be carry-over from other donors' samples.

This chain links TRBV29-1 with TRBJ2-5, with 13 bases identical to TRBD2. Germline values: CDR1 SQVTM, CDR2 ANQGSEA. The CDR3 sequence is 15 residues long. Unmatched junction bases numbered 3, after V lost 1 base and J lost 4 bases. CDR3 nucleotides: TGCAGCGTTGAAGTCGGACTAGCGGGAGTAGAGACCCAGTACTTC. Translating gives CSVEVGLAGVETQYF. Filled out from reference TRBV29-1 and TRBJ2-5, the complete variable domain reads SAVISQKPSRDICQRGTSLTIQCQVDSQVTMMFWYRQQPGQSLTLIATANQGSEATYESGFVIDKFPISRPNLTFSTLTVSNMSPEDSSIYLCSVEVGLAGVETQYFGPGTRLLVL.

The chain is built from TRBV18 and TRBJ2-7, with 9 bases lining up with TRBD1. The germline CDR1 and CDR2 sequences are KGHSH and LQKENI. V lost 3 bases to trimming and J lost 5 bases; unmatched junction nucleotides: 5. The CDR3 length is 14 residues. The CDR3 protein is CASSPRDRVDEQYF. The DNA for the CDR3 is TGTGCCAGCTCACCCCGGGACAGGGTGGACGAGCAGTACTTC. Filled out from reference TRBV18 and TRBJ2-7, the complete variable domain reads NAGVMQNPRHLVRRRGQEARLRCSPMKGHSHVYWYRQLPEEGLKFMVYLQKENIIDESGMPKERFSAEFPKEGPSILRIQQVVRGDSAAYFCASSPRDRVDEQYFGPGTRLTVT.

The J gene is TRBJ2-1, the V gene TRBV7-2; 11 bases line up with TRBD2. This CDR3 has 14 amino acids. Unmatched junction bases numbered 8, after V lost 5 bases and J lost 11 bases. The V gene's germline CDR1 is SGHTA and CDR2 FQGNSA. CDR3 sequence: CASSPGLAGVQQFF. DNA for the CDR3: TGTGCCAGCAGCCCTGGACTAGCGGGTGTGCAGCAGTTCTTC.

The chain employs TRBV19 and TRBJ2-7; 9 bases are shared with TRBD1. Germline CDR1 reads LNHDA; CDR2 reads SQIVND (reference sequence). The CDR3 loop spans 14 amino acids. With V trimmed by 4 bases and J by 2 bases, 3 bases remained unmatched. In nucleotides, the CDR3 is TGTGCCAGTAGTAATACAGGGGGCACCTACGAGCAGTACTTC. Translating it yields CASSNTGGTYEQYF.

The chain recombines TRBV30 with TRBJ2-3, with TRBD2 matching over 13 bases. V gave up 2 bases and J gave up 0 bases; unmatched junction bases: 14. The CDR3 spans 20 residues. CDR1 is GTSNPN and CDR2 is SVGIG in the germline V gene (reference sequence). The CDR3 protein is CAWSFGGLAGDLASTDTQYF. DNA of the CDR3: TGTGCCTGGAGTTTTGGAGGACTAGCGGGAGACTTAGCAAGCACAGATACGCAGTATTTT.

The V gene is TRBV28, the J gene TRBJ2-2; no clear D gene. The germline V gene has CDR1 MDHEN and CDR2 SYDVKM. Deletions cut 1 base from V and 7 bases from J, with 10 bases between. The CDR3 length is 14 residues. The CDR3 DNA sequence: TGTGCCAGCAGTTTATACGGTTATCTCGGGGAGCTGTTTTTT. Amino acids: CASSLYGYLGELFF.

This clone appeared a single time. The genes are TRBV5-6 and TRBJ2-1; D gene unclear. V dropped 0 bases and J dropped 8 bases, with 6 bases sitting between them. This CDR3 is 12 amino acids long. The germline V gene encodes CDR1 SGHDT and CDR2 YYEEEE. The CDR3 loop reads CASSLDRDEQFF. In nucleotides, the CDR3 is TGTGCCAGCAGCTTGGATCGCGATGAGCAGTTCTTC.

The chain carries TRBV28 and TRBJ2-7; TRBD2 aligns across 12 bases. The CDR3 covers 16 residues. V dropped 2 bases and J dropped 6; count of bases not matched to a gene: 8. Germline V gives CDR1 MDHEN, CDR2 SYDVKM. For the CDR3, the DNA is TGTGCCAGCAGTTTAGCTAGCGGGAGGGCCAAACGCGAGCAGTACTTC. Its protein is CASSLASGRAKREQYF.

The chain uses TRBV29-1 and TRBJ2-7; D tentatively fits TRBD1 or TRBD2 (5 bases each). Looked up from germline, CDR1 is SQVTM and CDR2 is ANQGSEA. The ends were cut back, 4 bases at V and 2 bases at J, with 12 bases in the middle. This CDR3 contains 13 residues. CDR3 nucleotide sequence: TGCAGCGTTGCCGACAGCGGAGCCTACGAGCAGTACTTC. Translation gives CSVADSGAYEQYF.

J is TRBJ1-5 and V is TRBV30; D is undetermined. The CDR3 totals 15 residues. Looked up from germline, CDR1 is GTSNPN and CDR2 is SVGIG (reference sequence). V gave up 2 bases and J gave up 1 base, with 12 bases separating them. The CDR3 here is CAWSPGLDSNQPQHF. In DNA form, the CDR3 reads TGTGCCTGGAGTCCGGGGTTGGACAGCAATCAGCCCCAGCATTTT.

V usage is TRBV7-2 and J usage is TRBJ1-5; D is unclear. This CDR3 contains 12 residues. V lost 4 bases, J lost 5 bases, and 6 bases lay in between. Germline assignment: CDR1 SGHTA and CDR2 FQGNSA. CDR3 sequence (DNA): TGTGCCAGCAGCTCATTGTATCAGCCCCAGCATTTT. Translation: CASSSLYQPQHF.

The chain combines TRBV23-1 with TRBJ1-2; the match to TRBD1 covers 10 bases. TRBV23-1 is labeled an ORF, and its function is uncertain. The CDR3 sequence is 15 residues long. V shed 3 bases and J 4 bases; nucleotides not matched to a gene: 5. The CDR3 region is CASSHLDRGTYGYTF. CDR3 coding DNA: TGCGCCAGCAGTCACCTGGACAGGGGGACCTATGGCTACACCTTC.

This clone has more than one count but fewer than ten. This chain uses TRBV5-5 with TRBJ2-7, with 10 bases identical to TRBD2. This CDR3 comprises 16 residues. Looked up from germline, CDR1 is SGHKS and CDR2 is YYEKEE (reference sequence). V shed 3 bases and J 3 bases; nucleotides not matched to a gene: 9. DNA of the CDR3: TGTGCCAGCAGCTGGGCCGGGACTAGCGTGTACTACGAGCAGTACTTC. Translating it yields CASSWAGTSVYYEQYF.

The chain uses TRBV5-4 and TRBJ2-3, with 8 bases that match TRBD1. V was pared by 6 bases and J by 2 bases, with 11 bases of the junction left unmatched. In germline, CDR1 is SGHNT, CDR2 YYREEE (reference sequence). The CDR3 has 16 amino acids. The CDR3 spells CASTSSGGGPTDTQYF. The CDR3 region has the DNA TGTGCCAGCACCTCGTCAGGGGGCGGGCCCACAGATACGCAGTATTTT.

This clone showed up just once. One end of the junction varies from germline; a read error may be responsible. In the same sample, other DNA sequences code for this CDR3. V usage is TRBV4-1 and J usage is TRBJ2-3, with D uncertain. From germline, CDR1 is MGHRA and CDR2 YSYEKL. The length of the CDR3 is 14 residues. In nucleotides, the CDR3 is TGTGCCAGCAGCTTAAGAGATACGGCAGATACGCAGTATTTT. This sequence encodes CASSLRDTADTQYF.

This clone has a handful of counts. A junction end diverges from the germline sequence, so it may reflect a read error. The chain carries TRBV27 and TRBJ2-3; TRBD2 matches 8 bases. CDR3 length: 16 residues. Germline CDR1 is MNHEY and CDR2 is SMNVEV (reference sequence). The CDR3 is CASSLGGGIPLAQIRF. The CDR3 nucleotides read TGTGCCAGCAGTTTGGGCGGGGGGATCCCTCTAGCACAGATCCGATTT.

This sequence joins TRBV6-1 and TRBJ1-5; 9 positions agree with TRBD1. CDR1 and CDR2 from the germline V gene are MNHNS and SASEGT. CDR3 length: 14 amino acids. V shed 8 bases and J 4 bases; nucleotides not matched to a gene: 6. CDR3: CASGWTGANQPQHF. CDR3 bases: TGTGCCAGCGGATGGACAGGGGCGAATCAGCCCCAGCATTTT.

The rearrangement links TRBV6-1 to TRBJ2-7; 9 nucleotides match TRBD2. J lost 1 base, V lost 5 bases, and 3 bases had no gene match. The CDR3 has 14 amino acids. The germline V gene has CDR1 MNHNS and CDR2 SASEGT. DNA of the CDR3: TGTGCCAGCAGTCCTAGCGGGAAATCCTACGAGCAGTACTTC. It translates to CASSPSGKSYEQYF.

The J gene is TRBJ2-1, the V gene TRBV6-4; D assignment may be TRBD1 or TRBD2 (5 bases each). The CDR3 is 15 residues long. Trimming shortened V by 2 bases and J by 8 bases, and 16 bases separated the two germline ends. CDR1 MRHNA and CDR2 SNTAGT come from the germline V gene. The CDR3: CASSDEGGGLDEQFF. The CDR3 coding sequence is TGTGCCAGCAGTGACGAGGGTGGGGGATTGGATGAGCAGTTCTTC.

The V and J genes are TRBV28 and TRBJ2-1; D not resolved. V shed 2 bases and J shed 10 bases, with 9 bases lying between them. The CDR3 is made up of 12 amino acids. Per the germline V gene, CDR1 is MDHEN and CDR2 is SYDVKM. CDR3 in amino acids: CASSLSTLEQFF. The CDR3 bases are TGTGCCAGCAGTTTAAGTACGCTGGAGCAGTTCTTC.

The chain uses TRBV5-1 and TRBJ1-2, with no clear D. CDR3 size: 15 residues. Germline lookup yields CDR1 SGHRS and CDR2 YFSETQ. The germline V and J ends were trimmed by 2 bases and 0 bases, with 11 bases remaining between them. The CDR3 region has the DNA TGCGCCAGCAGCTTAGGCGGCAGCGCTAACTATGGCTACACCTTC. It translates to CASSLGGSANYGYTF.